This entry lists 29 T cell receptor beta chains sequenced from one sample in a study of OX40 agonist ivuxolimab in advanced cancers. The table came from immunoSEQ multiplex PCR; TCRdb's copy has only in-frame clones and leaves some out. The table includes 40,000 to 55,000 clones, roughly 80% detected once. The starting material was CD4+ or CD8+ T cells sorted from blood, obtained in a trial of the OX40 agonist ivuxolimab. These receptors were obtained from an adult with an advanced solid tumor such as melanoma, head and neck, liver or kidney cancer.

The gene calls are TRBV5-4 and TRBJ2-5; D is ambiguous. V was cut by 7 bases and J by 2 bases, with 6 bases left in between. CDR1 and CDR2 from the germline V gene are SGHNT and YYREEE (reference sequence). The CDR3 covers 11 residues. This CDR3 is CASGKQETQYF. The CDR3 nucleotides read TGTGCCAGCGGAAAACAAGAGACCCAGTACTTC.

This clone was seen more than once but under ten times. V and J are TRBV7-9 and TRBJ2-7; the match to TRBD1 covers 10 bases. V was clipped by 6 bases and J by 6 bases; unmatched bases: 5. This CDR3 has 13 amino acids. Germline assignment: CDR1 SEHNR and CDR2 FQNEAQ (reference sequence). The CDR3 loop is CASRGQGISEQYF. The CDR3 DNA reads TGTGCCAGCAGGGGACAGGGGATTAGCGAGCAGTACTTC.

The chain uses TRBV30 and TRBJ2-7; D unclear. The CDR3 is 12 residues long. V shed 4 bases and J shed 1 base, with 8 bases lying between them. In germline, CDR1 is GTSNPN, CDR2 SVGIG (reference sequence). CDR3 DNA sequence: TGTGCCTGGAAGGCTGGATCCTACGAGCAGTACTTC. The encoded protein is CAWKAGSYEQYF.

This clone was seen more than once but under ten times. The V call is TRBV19, the J call TRBJ2-2; the D call may be TRBD1 or TRBD2 (5 bases each). V dropped 1 base and J dropped 4 bases, with 10 bases sitting between them. Germline loops: CDR1 LNHDA, CDR2 SQIVND (reference sequence). The CDR3 is 15 residues long. The CDR3 region is CASSIGGVGTGELFF. The CDR3 nucleotides read TGTGCCAGTAGTATAGGAGGGGTAGGCACCGGGGAGCTGTTTTTT.

The gene calls are TRBV10-3 and TRBJ2-2; D not resolved. The CDR3 runs to 14 residues. CDR1 and CDR2 (germline): ENHRY, SYGVKD. V was clipped by 2 bases and J by 4 bases, with 8 bases between them. The CDR3 loop is CAISEPYRTGELFF. The CDR3 DNA sequence: TGTGCCATCAGTGAGCCCTACCGCACCGGGGAGCTGTTTTTT.

This chain uses TRBV27 with TRBJ2-1, with 10 bases that match TRBD2. Germline CDR1 reads MNHEY; CDR2 reads SMNVEV (reference sequence). The junction had 21 bases not matched to a gene; V was cut back by 6 bases and J by 10 bases. This CDR3 has 18 residues. CDR3 DNA: TGTGCCAGCAGCCTTGCCGAGCGGGAGGGGCCCCCCACCGACGAGCAGTTCTTC. Translated: CASSLAEREGPPTDEQFF.

The V gene is TRBV5-6, the J gene TRBJ2-1; 7 bases fit TRBD1. The CDR3 runs 17 residues. Trimming removed 3 bases from V and 0 bases from J; junction bases left unmatched: 9. Germline V lookup: CDR1 SGHDT, CDR2 YYEEEE. The CDR3 loop is CASSWTGQPSSYNEQFF. The DNA for the CDR3 is TGTGCCAGCAGCTGGACGGGACAGCCAAGCTCCTACAATGAGCAGTTCTTC.

The chain links TRBV2 to TRBJ2-1, with 7 positions matching TRBD2. The V and J ends lost 6 bases and 9 bases, in that order; junction bases with no gene match: 14. Germline CDR1 SNHLY, CDR2 FYNNEI. This CDR3 has 15 amino acids. CDR3 loop: CASSPGLVSQAEQFF. The CDR3 bases are TGTGCCAGCAGCCCTGGACTAGTCTCTCAGGCTGAGCAGTTCTTC.

The genes are TRBV25-1 and TRBJ2-7; 10 nucleotides match TRBD2. Trimming took 6 bases from V and 0 from J; bases not matched to a gene: 2. This CDR3 is built from 14 residues. Germline V gene sequence: CDR1 MGHDK, CDR2 SYGVNS. CDR3 bases: TGTGCCAGCAGCCGGACTAGCGGCTCCTACGAGCAGTACTTC. It specifies CASSRTSGSYEQYF.

V usage is TRBV10-2 and J usage is TRBJ1-1; no clear D gene. The length of the CDR3 is 12 residues. V lost 4 bases and J 0 bases, leaving 3 bases between the germline ends. In germline, CDR1 is WSHSY, CDR2 SAAADI. CDR3 protein: CASSVLNTEAFF. CDR3 DNA sequence: TGCGCCAGCAGTGTTTTGAACACTGAAGCTTTCTTT.

The rearrangement uses TRBV6-5 and TRBJ2-3, with a tentative D call TRBD2 (6 bases). CDR3 length equals 14 residues. V dropped 4 bases and J dropped 6 bases, with 14 bases sitting between them. Germline V CDR1 and CDR2: MNHEY, SVGAGI. CDR3 coding DNA: TGTGCCAGCAGTTCGAACGGGGGTTCGGATACGCAGTATTTT. This gives the protein CASSSNGGSDTQYF.

V gene TRBV5-1 combines with J gene TRBJ1-2, with D unclear. CDR3 length: 11 amino acids. The V gene lost 4 bases and the J gene lost 8 bases, with 9 bases spanning the gap. Germline V lookup: CDR1 SGHRS, CDR2 YFSETQ. In DNA form, the CDR3 reads TGCGCCAGCAGCCGGGATGGGGGCTACACCTTC. Translated, it gives CASSRDGGYTF.

The chain employs TRBV18 and TRBJ1-4; D is ambiguous. Germline V CDR1 and CDR2: KGHSH, LQKENI. The CDR3 extends over 13 amino acids. Trimming removed 11 bases at V and 5 bases at J, with 15 bases between. The CDR3 loop is CASSWGLNEKLFF. The CDR3, as DNA: TGTGCCTCCAGCTGGGGTCTAAATGAAAAACTGTTTTTT.

The CDR3 loop is CASSLPASVLTGEQYF. In DNA form, the CDR3 reads TGTGCCAGCAGTTTACCCGCTAGCGTATTGACGGGGGAGCAGTACTTC. The V gene is TRBV28, the J gene TRBJ2-7, with D perhaps TRBD2 (6 bases). Germline-derived CDR1 and CDR2 are MDHEN and SYDVKM. V was trimmed by 2 bases and J by 7 bases, leaving 21 bases between them. This CDR3 has 16 amino acids.

In this sample, this clone turned up a few times. This chain uses TRBV19 with TRBJ1-1; D may be TRBD1 (6 bases). Trimming pared 6 bases from V and 1 base from J, leaving 12 bases between. Germline lookup yields CDR1 LNHDA and CDR2 SQIVND (reference sequence). CDR3 size: 14 residues. The CDR3 region is CASRSRGQNTEAFF. In DNA form, the CDR3 reads TGTGCCAGTAGGTCCCGGGGACAGAACACTGAAGCTTTCTTT.

This clone was seen more than once but under ten times. Different DNA sequences within this sample yield the same CDR3. The V and J genes are TRBV5-1 and TRBJ2-3, with D possibly being TRBD2 (6 bases). The V gene lost 0 bases and the J gene lost 0 bases, with 11 bases spanning the gap. CDR1 is SGHRS, CDR2 YFSETQ, per germline. The CDR3 runs 16 residues. DNA for the CDR3: TGCGCCAGCAGCTTGGTTAGCGGAGCTAGCACAGATACGCAGTATTTT. Translating it yields CASSLVSGASTDTQYF.

The chain links TRBV15 to TRBJ2-1; 9 bases are a match to TRBD2. Per germline, CDR1 LNHNV and CDR2 YYDKDF (reference sequence). The junction had 9 bases not matched to a gene; V was cut back by 0 bases and J by 6 bases. The CDR3 length is 17 residues. CDR3 nucleotides: TGTGCCACCAGCAGAGACTCCGGGACTAGCATGGGCAATGAGCAGTTCTTC. Amino acids: CATSRDSGTSMGNEQFF.

The chain carries TRBV7-8 and TRBJ2-7, with TRBD2 matching 9 bases. The V gene end was trimmed by 3 bases and the J gene end by 5 bases; junction bases not matched to a gene: 2. Germline lookup yields CDR1 SGHVS and CDR2 FQNEAQ. This CDR3 has 13 residues. For the CDR3, the DNA is TGTGCCAGCAGCTTGGGCGGGGGGGACGAGCAGTACTTC. Protein sequence: CASSLGGGDEQYF. The full variable domain, rest sourced from reference TRBV7-8 and TRBJ2-7, is GAGVSQSPRYKVAKRGQDVALRCDPISGHVSLFWYQQALGQGPEFLTYFQNEAQLDKSGLPSDRFFAERPEGSVSTLKIQRTQQEDSAVYLCASSLGGGDEQYFGPGTRLTVT.

The chain couples TRBV19 to TRBJ2-2; D gene unclear. This CDR3 is built from 15 residues. Trimming stripped 7 bases from V and 4 bases from J, with 16 bases between. Germline CDR1 LNHDA, CDR2 SQIVND (reference sequence). As DNA, the CDR3 is TGTGCCAGTACCCCCCAGGAGTCGCCCACCGGGGAGCTGTTTTTT. This encodes CASTPQESPTGELFF. The full variable domain, its missing parts supplied by reference TRBV19 and TRBJ2-2, is DGGITQSPKYLFRKEGQNVTLSCEQNLNHDAMYWYRQDPGQGLRLIYYSQIVNDFQKGDIAEGYSVSREKKESFPLTVTSAQKNPTAFYLCASTPQESPTGELFFGEGSRLTVL.

This clone has more than one count but fewer than ten. The chain couples TRBV6-6 to TRBJ1-1; the D is unclear. Germline V lookup: CDR1 MNHNY, CDR2 SVGAGI (reference sequence). This CDR3 region has 12 residues. Trimming took off 7 bases at V and 4 bases at J, with 10 bases between the two ends. CDR3 in amino acids: CASTLISTEAFF. The DNA of the CDR3 is TGTGCCAGCACCCTGATCAGCACTGAAGCTTTCTTT.

This chain connects TRBV6-5 to TRBJ2-7, with TRBD1 as a possible D gene (6 bases). Germline V gene sequence: CDR1 MNHEY, CDR2 SVGAGI. V was cut by 10 bases and J by 3 bases, with 16 bases left in between. The CDR3 loop spans 13 amino acids. CDR3 sequence: CATRGGVDYEQYF. The CDR3 nucleotides read TGTGCCACCAGAGGGGGAGTCGACTACGAGCAGTACTTC.

The V and J genes are TRBV5-4 and TRBJ2-7; weak D call: TRBD2 (5 bases). The germline V gene encodes CDR1 SGHNT and CDR2 YYREEE (reference sequence). The V and J ends lost 5 bases and 6 bases respectively, with 12 bases between them. The CDR3 extends over 12 amino acids. The CDR3 coding sequence is TGTGCCAGCAGGGCGGGTAAGGGCGAGCAGTACTTC. Amino acids: CASRAGKGEQYF.

This sequence joins TRBV5-1 and TRBJ2-1; a possible D gene is TRBD2 (6 bases). This CDR3 is built from 15 residues. Trimming removed 2 bases at V and 7 bases at J, with 16 bases between. The germline V gene encodes CDR1 SGHRS and CDR2 YFSETQ. The CDR3 DNA reads TGCGCCAGCAGCTTCAGTAGCGGCATTAGGAATGAGCAGTTCTTC. Translation gives CASSFSSGIRNEQFF.

The rearrangement uses TRBV30 and TRBJ1-3, with 8 bases fitting TRBD1. The CDR3 runs to 15 residues. Trimming took 3 bases from V and 0 from J; bases not matched to a gene: 4. Per the germline V gene, CDR1 is GTSNPN and CDR2 is SVGIG (reference sequence). CDR3 bases: TGTGCCTGGAGACTAGGGACAGGCTCTGGAAACACCATATATTTT. It codes for CAWRLGTGSGNTIYF. Supplemented by reference TRBV30 and TRBJ1-3, the full variable domain reads SQTIHQWPATLVQPVGSPLSLECTVEGTSNPNLYWYRQAAGRGLQLLFYSVGIGQISSEVPQNLSASRPQDRQFILSSKKLLLSDSGFYLCAWRLGTGSGNTIYFGEGSWLTVV.

This chain uses TRBV5-4 with TRBJ2-4, with a tentative D call TRBD2 (6 bases). Germline V CDR1 and CDR2: SGHNT, YYREEE (reference sequence). The CDR3 covers 11 residues. V was cut by 8 bases and J by 6 bases, with 9 bases left in between. The CDR3 nucleotides are TGTGCCAGGGACGGGGGAAACATTCAGTACTTC. It yields the protein CARDGGNIQYF. Full variable domain (remainder filled in from reference TRBV5-4 and TRBJ2-4): ETGVTQSPTHLIKTRGQQVTLRCSSQSGHNTVSWYQQALGQGPQFIFQYYREEENGRGNFPPRFSGLQFPNYSSELNVNALELDDSALYLCARDGGNIQYFGAGTRLSVL.

The chain combines TRBV7-9 with TRBJ2-5, with D possibly called TRBD1 or TRBD2 (5 bases each). CDR1 is SEHNR and CDR2 is FQNEAQ in the germline V gene (reference sequence). This CDR3 is 12 amino acids long. V lost 8 bases to trimming and J lost 5 bases, with 12 bases between them. The CDR3 sequence: CASEGLGETQYF. CDR3 nucleotide sequence: TGTGCCAGCGAGGGGCTTGGGGAGACCCAGTACTTC.

The rearrangement uses TRBV28 and TRBJ2-7; D might be TRBD2 (5 bases). Trimming pared 6 bases from V and 4 bases from J, leaving 13 bases between. CDR3 length: 13 residues. Looked up from germline, CDR1 is MDHEN and CDR2 is SYDVKM. CDR3 nucleotide sequence: TGTGCCAGCAGAACGCACGCGGGTTACGAGCAGTACTTC. Translation gives CASRTHAGYEQYF.

This chain uses TRBV5-4 with TRBJ2-1, with 11 nucleotides matching TRBD2. Germline V lookup: CDR1 SGHNT, CDR2 YYREEE (reference sequence). The CDR3 consists of 18 residues. With 2 bases clipped from V and 1 base from J, the junction kept 8 bases outside the gene matches. The CDR3 region has the DNA TGTGCCAGCAGCTTTTCGCTAGCGGGAGGACTATCCTACAATGAGCAGTTCTTC. Its protein product is CASSFSLAGGLSYNEQFF.

The rearrangement links TRBV29-1 to TRBJ2-2, with D uncertain. This CDR3 is 15 amino acids long. The germline V gene has CDR1 SQVTM and CDR2 ANQGSEA. V shed 4 bases and J shed 1 base, with 13 bases lying between them. DNA for the CDR3: TGCAGCGTTGTGTTGGCGAAACAGAACACCGGGGAGCTGTTTTTT. Translated: CSVVLAKQNTGELFF.